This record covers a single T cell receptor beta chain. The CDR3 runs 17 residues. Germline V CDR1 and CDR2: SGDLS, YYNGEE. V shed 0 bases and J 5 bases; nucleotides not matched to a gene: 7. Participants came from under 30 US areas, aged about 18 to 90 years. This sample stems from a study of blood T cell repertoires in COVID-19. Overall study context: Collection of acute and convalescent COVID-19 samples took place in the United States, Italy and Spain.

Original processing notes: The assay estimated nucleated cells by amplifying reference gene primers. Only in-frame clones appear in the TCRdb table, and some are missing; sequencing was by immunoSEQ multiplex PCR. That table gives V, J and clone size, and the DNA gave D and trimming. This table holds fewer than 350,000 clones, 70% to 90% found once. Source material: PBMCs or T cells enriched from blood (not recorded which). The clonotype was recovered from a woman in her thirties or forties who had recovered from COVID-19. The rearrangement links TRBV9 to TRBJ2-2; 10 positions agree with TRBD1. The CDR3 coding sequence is TGTGCCAGCAGCGTAGGCCTAGGGACAGGGGTAACCGGGGAGCTGTTTTTT. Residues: CASSVGLGTGVTGELFF.